This is a list of T cell receptor beta chains from one sample in a study of blood T cell repertoires in COVID-19. Profiled with immunoSEQ multiplex PCR; TCRdb holds only in-frame clones, not every one. The top ten clones hold about 2.1% of a sample with approximately 240,000 clones, 70% to 90% of them seen once. The sequencing sample was made of peripheral blood. The source is a middle-aged woman who had recovered from COVID-19. The CDR3 runs from the conserved cysteine through the conserved F or W. Fields, in order: J gene, V gene, clone size, D gene, CDR3 protein, CDR3 DNA. A D gene is named only where the DNA matches it firmly. Size is omitted from some rows. Given values are once, few, many or a class for expanded clones.

j_call: TRBJ2-7; v_call: TRBV11-2; clone_size: .; d_call: TRBD2; cdr3_aa: CASSPSGRSYEQYF; cdr3_nt: TGTGCCAGCAGCCCTAGCGGGCGCTCCTACGAGCAGTACTTC
j_call: TRBJ2-1; v_call: TRBV27; clone_size: .; d_call: .; cdr3_aa: CASSLSGEAYNEQFF; cdr3_nt: TGTGCCAGCAGTTTGAGTGGGGAGGCCTACAATGAGCAGTTCTTC
j_call: TRBJ2-5; v_call: TRBV5-4; clone_size: .; d_call: TRBD2; cdr3_aa: CASSSKRGGAEETQYF; cdr3_nt: TGTGCCAGCAGCTCGAAACGGGGGGGGGCTGAGGAGACCCAGTACTTC
j_call: TRBJ2-3; v_call: TRBV2; clone_size: once; d_call: TRBD1; cdr3_aa: CASSSGQGVALDTQYF; cdr3_nt: TGTGCCAGCAGTTCTGGACAGGGGGTGGCCTTAGATACGCAGTATTTT
j_call: TRBJ2-1; v_call: TRBV9; clone_size: .; d_call: TRBD2; cdr3_aa: CASSPQMGTSGSYNEQFF; cdr3_nt: TGTGCCAGCAGCCCTCAGATGGGGACTAGCGGTTCATACAATGAGCAGTTCTTC
j_call: TRBJ1-1; v_call: TRBV7-9; clone_size: .; d_call: .; cdr3_aa: CASSLQGGTEAFF; cdr3_nt: TGTGCCAGCAGCTTGCAGGGAGGGACTGAAGCTTTCTTT
j_call: TRBJ2-7; v_call: TRBV3-1/TRBV3-2; clone_size: .; d_call: .; cdr3_aa: CASSRTTYEQYF; cdr3_nt: TGTGCCAGCAGCCGAACAACCTACGAGCAGTACTTC
j_call: TRBJ2-4; v_call: TRBV14; clone_size: .; d_call: .; cdr3_aa: CASSRSRLSGDGNIQYF; cdr3_nt: TGTGCCAGCAGCCGCTCAAGATTATCGGGAGACGGAAACATTCAGTACTTC
j_call: TRBJ1-4; v_call: TRBV10-3; clone_size: once; d_call: .; cdr3_aa: CATRQVDEKLFF; cdr3_nt: TGTGCCACCCGCCAGGTCGATGAAAAACTGTTTTTT
j_call: TRBJ1-2; v_call: TRBV7-9; clone_size: .; d_call: TRBD1; cdr3_aa: CASSYDRVRYGYTF; cdr3_nt: TGTGCCAGCAGCTACGACAGGGTCCGGTATGGCTACACCTTC
j_call: TRBJ2-1; v_call: TRBV6-2/TRBV6-3; clone_size: .; d_call: .; cdr3_aa: CASSYKNYLFYNEQFF; cdr3_nt: TGTGCCAGCAGTTATAAAAACTACCTCTTTTACAATGAGCAGTTCTTC
j_call: TRBJ2-7; v_call: TRBV10-3; clone_size: .; d_call: TRBD2; cdr3_aa: CAISEVASGGAWKQYF; cdr3_nt: TGTGCCATCAGTGAGGTAGCTAGCGGGGGGGCCTGGAAGCAGTACTTC
j_call: TRBJ2-7; v_call: TRBV5-4; clone_size: .; d_call: .; cdr3_aa: CASSRLGGLYEQYF; cdr3_nt: TGTGCCAGCAGCCGCCTGGGGGGTCTCTACGAGCAGTACTTC
j_call: TRBJ2-1; v_call: TRBV18; clone_size: .; d_call: .; cdr3_aa: CASSPPTTQFYNEQFF; cdr3_nt: TGTGCCAGCTCACCACCGACGACTCAATTCTACAATGAGCAGTTCTTC
j_call: TRBJ1-4; v_call: TRBV6-5; clone_size: .; d_call: .; cdr3_aa: CASAETTNEKLFF; cdr3_nt: TGTGCCAGCGCGGAAACAACTAATGAAAAACTGTTTTTT
j_call: TRBJ1-2; v_call: TRBV30; clone_size: .; d_call: .; cdr3_aa: CAWSVRDTGYTF; cdr3_nt: TGTGCCTGGAGTGTCCGGGACACCGGCTACACCTTC
j_call: TRBJ1-2; v_call: TRBV5-6; clone_size: .; d_call: .; cdr3_aa: CASSLDSPYGYTF; cdr3_nt: TGTGCCAGCAGCTTGGACAGCCCCTATGGCTACACCTTC
j_call: TRBJ1-1; v_call: TRBV21-1; clone_size: .; d_call: .; cdr3_aa: CASSKYLTVGTEAFF; cdr3_nt: TGTGCCAGCAGCAAATACTTGACAGTCGGCACTGAAGCTTTCTTT
j_call: TRBJ1-4; v_call: TRBV3-1/TRBV3-2; clone_size: .; d_call: .; cdr3_aa: CASSQDGRGATNEKLFF; cdr3_nt: TGTGCCAGCAGCCAAGATGGGAGGGGGGCCACTAATGAAAAACTGTTTTTT
j_call: TRBJ2-3; v_call: TRBV5-6; clone_size: .; d_call: TRBD1; cdr3_aa: CASSTGTGASTDTQYF; cdr3_nt: TGTGCCAGCAGCACAGGGACAGGCGCAAGCACAGATACGCAGTATTTT
j_call: TRBJ1-1; v_call: TRBV19; clone_size: .; d_call: .; cdr3_aa: CASSMGWVNTEAFF; cdr3_nt: TGTGCCAGTAGTATGGGCTGGGTGAACACTGAAGCTTTCTTT
j_call: TRBJ2-2; v_call: TRBV5-1; clone_size: once; d_call: .; cdr3_aa: CASSLASGSNTGELFF; cdr3_nt: TGCGCCAGCAGCTTGGCCTCGGGTTCGAACACCGGGGAGCTGTTTTTT